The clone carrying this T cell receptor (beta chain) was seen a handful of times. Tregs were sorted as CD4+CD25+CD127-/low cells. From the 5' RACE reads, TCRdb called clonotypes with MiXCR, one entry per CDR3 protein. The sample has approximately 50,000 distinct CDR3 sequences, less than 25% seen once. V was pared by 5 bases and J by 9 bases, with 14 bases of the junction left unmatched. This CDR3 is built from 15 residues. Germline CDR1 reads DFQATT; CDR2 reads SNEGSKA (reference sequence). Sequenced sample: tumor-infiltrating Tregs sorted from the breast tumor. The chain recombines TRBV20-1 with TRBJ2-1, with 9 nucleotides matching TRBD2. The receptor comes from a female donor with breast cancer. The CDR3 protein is CSALARTSAGSEQFF. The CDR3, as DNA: TGCAGTGCTCTTGCCCGGACTAGCGCGGGGAGTGAGCAGTTCTTC.